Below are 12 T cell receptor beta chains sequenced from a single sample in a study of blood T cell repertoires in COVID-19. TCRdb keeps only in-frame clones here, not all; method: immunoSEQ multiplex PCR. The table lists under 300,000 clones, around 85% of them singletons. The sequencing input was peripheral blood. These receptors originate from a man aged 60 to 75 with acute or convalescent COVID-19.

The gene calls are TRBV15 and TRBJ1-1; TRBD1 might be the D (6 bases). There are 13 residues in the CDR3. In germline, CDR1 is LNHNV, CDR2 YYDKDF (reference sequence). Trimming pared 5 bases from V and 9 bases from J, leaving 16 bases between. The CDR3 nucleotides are TGTGCCACCAGCTCCACCCCGACAGGCCAAGCTTTCTTT. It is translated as CATSSTPTGQAFF. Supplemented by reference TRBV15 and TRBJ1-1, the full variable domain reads DAMVIQNPRYQVTQFGKPVTLSCSQTLNHNVMYWYQQKSSQAPKLLFHYYDKDFNNEADTPDNFQSRRPNTSFCFLDIRSPGLGDTAMYLCATSSTPTGQAFFGQGTRLTVV.

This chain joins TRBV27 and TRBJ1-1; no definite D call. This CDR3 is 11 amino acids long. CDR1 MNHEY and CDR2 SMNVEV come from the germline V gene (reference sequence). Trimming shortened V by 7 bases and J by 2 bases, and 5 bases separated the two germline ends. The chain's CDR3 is CASKTNTEAFF. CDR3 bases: TGTGCCAGCAAAACAAACACTGAAGCTTTCTTT.

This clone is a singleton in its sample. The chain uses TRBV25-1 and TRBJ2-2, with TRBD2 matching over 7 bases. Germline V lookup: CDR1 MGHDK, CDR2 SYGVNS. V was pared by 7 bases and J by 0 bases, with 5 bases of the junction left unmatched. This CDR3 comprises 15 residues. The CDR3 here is CASTNGLANTGELFF. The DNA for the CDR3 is TGTGCCAGCACCAATGGACTAGCGAACACCGGGGAGCTGTTTTTT.

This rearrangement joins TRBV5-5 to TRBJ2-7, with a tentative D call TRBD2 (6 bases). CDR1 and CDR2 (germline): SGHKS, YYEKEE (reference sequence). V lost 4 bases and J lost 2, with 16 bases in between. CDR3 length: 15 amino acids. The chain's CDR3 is CASSTRTEGTYEQYF. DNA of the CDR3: TGTGCCAGCAGCACGCGGACGGAGGGAACCTACGAGCAGTACTTC.

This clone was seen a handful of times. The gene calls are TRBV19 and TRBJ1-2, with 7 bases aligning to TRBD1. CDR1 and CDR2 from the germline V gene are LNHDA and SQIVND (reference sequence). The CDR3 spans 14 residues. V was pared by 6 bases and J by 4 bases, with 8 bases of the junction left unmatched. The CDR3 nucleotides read TGTGCCAGTAGCCCGGGACAGAATTCCTATGGCTACACCTTC. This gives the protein CASSPGQNSYGYTF.

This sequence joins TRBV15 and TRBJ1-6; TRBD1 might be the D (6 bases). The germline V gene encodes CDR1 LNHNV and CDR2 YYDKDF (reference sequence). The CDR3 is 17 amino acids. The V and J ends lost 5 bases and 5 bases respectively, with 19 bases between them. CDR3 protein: CATSGRQVGPNNSPLHF. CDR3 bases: TGTGCCACCAGCGGTCGACAGGTGGGACCAAATAATTCACCCCTCCACTTT.

The CDR3 protein is CSVEDLGTPWEYF. DNA for the CDR3: TGCAGCGTTGAAGATCTCGGGACACCGTGGGAGTACTTC. The rearrangement links TRBV29-1 to TRBJ2-7; tentatively, D is TRBD1 (6 bases). Per the germline V gene, CDR1 is SQVTM and CDR2 is ANQGSEA. V was clipped by 0 bases and J by 11 bases, with 17 bases between them. The CDR3 is 13 amino acids.

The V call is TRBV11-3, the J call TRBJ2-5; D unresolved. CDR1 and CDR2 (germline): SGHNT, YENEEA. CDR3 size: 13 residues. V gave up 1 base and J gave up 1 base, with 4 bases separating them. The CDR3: CASSLVIQETQYF. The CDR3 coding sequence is TGTGCCAGCAGCTTAGTCATCCAAGAGACCCAGTACTTC.

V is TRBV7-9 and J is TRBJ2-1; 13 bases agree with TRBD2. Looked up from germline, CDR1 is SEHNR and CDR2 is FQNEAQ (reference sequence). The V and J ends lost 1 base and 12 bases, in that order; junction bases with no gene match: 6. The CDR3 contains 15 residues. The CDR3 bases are TGTGCCAGCAGCTTAGGACTAGCGGGAGGTAGTCGGCAGTTCTTC. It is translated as CASSLGLAGGSRQFF.

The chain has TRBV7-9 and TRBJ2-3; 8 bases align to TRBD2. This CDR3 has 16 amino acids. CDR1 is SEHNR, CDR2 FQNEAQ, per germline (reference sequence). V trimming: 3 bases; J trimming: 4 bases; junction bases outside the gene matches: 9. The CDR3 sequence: CASSLIGAGESDTQYF. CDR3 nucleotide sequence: TGTGCCAGCAGCTTGATTGGAGCGGGAGAATCAGATACGCAGTATTTT.

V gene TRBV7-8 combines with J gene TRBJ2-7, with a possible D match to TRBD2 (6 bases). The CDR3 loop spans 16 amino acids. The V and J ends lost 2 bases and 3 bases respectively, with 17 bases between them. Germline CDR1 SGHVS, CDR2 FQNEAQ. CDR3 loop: CASSLNAGRSNYEQYF. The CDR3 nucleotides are TGTGCCAGCAGCTTAAACGCGGGGAGGTCGAACTACGAGCAGTACTTC.

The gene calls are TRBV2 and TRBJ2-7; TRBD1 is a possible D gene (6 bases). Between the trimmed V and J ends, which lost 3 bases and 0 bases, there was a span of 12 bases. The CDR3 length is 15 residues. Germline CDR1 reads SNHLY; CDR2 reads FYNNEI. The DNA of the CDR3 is TGTGCCAGCAGTGAGCGACAGGCGAACTCCTACGAGCAGTACTTC. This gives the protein CASSERQANSYEQYF.